This T cell receptor beta chain was obtained from a study of post-analysis software for immune sequencing data. Study-wide findings and caveats: When patients were compared with controls, a handful of TRBV segments were more frequent, TRBV5-6, TRBV5-1 and TRBV20-1 among them. Strong co-clustering by F measure was seen for same-batch samples. Significantly lower normalized Chao1 diversity was seen in multiple sclerosis patients than in controls.

This clonotype showed up just a few times. Its antigen is unknown. The germline V gene has CDR1 SGDLS and CDR2 YYNGEE. This CDR3 is 14 amino acids long. V was pared by 4 bases and J by 3 bases, with 13 bases between. TCR beta cDNA libraries had unique molecular identifiers. TCRdb redid the calling of the PCR reads with MiXCR, one entry per CDR3 protein. The sample lists 740,000 or so distinct CDR3 sequences, about 53% occurring once. The chain carries TRBV9 and TRBJ1-1; D might be TRBD1 (5 bases). The receptor was isolated from a girl aged 10 to 17 with multiple sclerosis. The sample was blood. The DNA of the CDR3 is TGTGCCAGCAGCTCATCTAAAGGGGACACTGAAGCTTTCTTT. Encoded protein: CASSSSKGDTEAFF.